This T cell receptor (beta chain) was obtained from a study of blood T cell repertoires in COVID-19. Study as a whole: PBMCs, B-cell-depleted T cells, or T cells were the source of the cDNA or gDNA that made up the material.

In the original analysis: Reference gene primer amplification in the assay estimated nucleated cell counts. Using immunoSEQ multiplex PCR, the repertoire was profiled, and TCRdb retains in-frame clones only, with some absent. Clone size and the V and J calls come from that table; the DNA yielded D and trimming. The table records 400,000 to 500,000 clones, roughly 90% of them present only once. The CDR3 is 18 amino acids. The V gene end was trimmed by 2 bases and the J gene end by 6 bases; junction bases not matched to a gene: 8. Germline CDR1 is KGHDR and CDR2 is SFDVKD. Recovered status applied to Cohort 3 donors who had two consecutive negative PCRs. It also applied to those with clearance or with symptom resolution.

The origin of this receptor is a woman between 35 and 50 years old who had recovered from COVID-19. Specimen: PBMCs or T cells enriched from blood (not recorded which). The chain employs TRBV24-1 and TRBJ2-1; 14 bases map to TRBD2. The CDR3 loop is CATSDSTGLAGVINEQFF. The CDR3 DNA reads as TGTGCCACCAGTGATTCCACGGGACTAGCGGGAGTGATCAATGAGCAGTTCTTC.